This T cell receptor beta chain was sequenced in a study of blood T cell repertoires in COVID-19. Overall study context: Italy, Spain and the United States were the sources of the convalescent and acute COVID-19 samples. PBMCs, B-cell-depleted T cells, or T cells provided the cDNA or gDNA that made up the material.

This CDR3 has 13 residues. Germline V gene lookup returns CDR1 LNHDA and CDR2 SQIVND (reference sequence). V lost 5 bases to trimming and J lost 0 bases, with 8 bases between them. This clone was recorded once. Data came from immunoSEQ multiplex PCR; TCRdb stores just in-frame clones and leaves some out. This table holds about 300,000 clones, around 89% found once. The source is a woman aged 45-65 years with COVID-19, enrolled during active disease. The sequenced sample consisted of peripheral blood. This chain uses TRBV19 with TRBJ2-7; D is perhaps TRBD1 (5 bases). The CDR3 protein is CASSWGGSYEQYF. The CDR3 DNA is TGTGCCAGTAGTTGGGGCGGCTCCTACGAGCAGTACTTC. Combining the CDR3 with reference TRBV19 and TRBJ2-7 gives the whole variable domain DGGITQSPKYLFRKEGQNVTLSCEQNLNHDAMYWYRQDPGQGLRLIYYSQIVNDFQKGDIAEGYSVSREKKESFPLTVTSAQKNPTAFYLCASSWGGSYEQYFGPGTRLTVT.